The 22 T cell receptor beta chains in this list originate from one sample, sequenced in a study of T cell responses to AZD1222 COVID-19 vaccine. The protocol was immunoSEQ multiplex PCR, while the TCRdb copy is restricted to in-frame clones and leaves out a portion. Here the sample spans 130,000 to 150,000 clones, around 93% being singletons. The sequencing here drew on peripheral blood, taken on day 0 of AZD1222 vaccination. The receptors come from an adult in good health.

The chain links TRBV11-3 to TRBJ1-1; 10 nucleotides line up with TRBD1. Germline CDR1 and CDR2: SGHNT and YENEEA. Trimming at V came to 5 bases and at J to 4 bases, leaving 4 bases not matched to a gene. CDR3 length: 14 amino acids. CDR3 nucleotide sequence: TGTGCCAGCAGCCACGGGACAGGGGCCACTGAAGCTTTCTTT. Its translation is CASSHGTGATEAFF.

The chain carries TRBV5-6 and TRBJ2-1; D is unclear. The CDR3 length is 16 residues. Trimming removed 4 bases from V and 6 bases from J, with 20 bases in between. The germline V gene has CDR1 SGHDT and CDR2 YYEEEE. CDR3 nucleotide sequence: TGTGCCAGCAGCCTACCAACACCCCTACGGCTCAATGAGCAGTTCTTC. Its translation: CASSLPTPLRLNEQFF.

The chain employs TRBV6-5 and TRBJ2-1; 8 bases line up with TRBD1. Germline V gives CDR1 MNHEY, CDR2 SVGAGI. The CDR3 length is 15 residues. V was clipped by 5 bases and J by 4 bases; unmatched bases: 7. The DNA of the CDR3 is TGTGCCAGCAGTAAAAAGGGACAGGTGTACAATGAGCAGTTCTTC. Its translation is CASSKKGQVYNEQFF.

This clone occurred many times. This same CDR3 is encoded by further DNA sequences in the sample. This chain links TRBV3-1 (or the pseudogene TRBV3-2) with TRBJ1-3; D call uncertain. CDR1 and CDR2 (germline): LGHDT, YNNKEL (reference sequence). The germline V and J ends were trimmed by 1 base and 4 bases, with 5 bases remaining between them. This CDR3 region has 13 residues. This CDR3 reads CASSQGQGNTIYF. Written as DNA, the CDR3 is TGTGCCAGCAGCCAAGGGCAGGGAAACACCATATATTTT.

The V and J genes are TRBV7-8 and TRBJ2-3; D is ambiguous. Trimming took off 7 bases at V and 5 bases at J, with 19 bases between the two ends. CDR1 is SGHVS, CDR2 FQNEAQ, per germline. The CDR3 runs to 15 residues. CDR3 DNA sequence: TGTGCCAGCATCCCACCAGGCTGGGTGGGAGATACGCAGTATTTT. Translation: CASIPPGWVGDTQYF.

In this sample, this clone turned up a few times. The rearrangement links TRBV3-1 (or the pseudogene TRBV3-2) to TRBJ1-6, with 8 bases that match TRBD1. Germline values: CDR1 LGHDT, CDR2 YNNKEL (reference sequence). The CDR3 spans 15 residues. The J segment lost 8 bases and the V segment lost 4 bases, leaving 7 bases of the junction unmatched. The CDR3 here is CASSRTGKKDSPLHF. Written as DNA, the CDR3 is TGTGCCAGCAGCCGGACAGGGAAAAAGGATTCACCCCTCCACTTT.

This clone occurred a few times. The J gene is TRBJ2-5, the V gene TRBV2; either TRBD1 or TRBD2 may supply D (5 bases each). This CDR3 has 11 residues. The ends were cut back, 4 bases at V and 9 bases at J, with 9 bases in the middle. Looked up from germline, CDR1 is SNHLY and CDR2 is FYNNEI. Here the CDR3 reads CASSAPGPQYF. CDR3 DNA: TGTGCCAGCAGTGCCCCGGGACCCCAGTACTTC.

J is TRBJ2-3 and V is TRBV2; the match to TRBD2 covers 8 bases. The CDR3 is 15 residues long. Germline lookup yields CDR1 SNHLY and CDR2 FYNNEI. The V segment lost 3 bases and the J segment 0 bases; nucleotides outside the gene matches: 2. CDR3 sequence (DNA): TGTGCCAGCAGTGACGGGACTAGTAGCACAGATACGCAGTATTTT. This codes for CASSDGTSSTDTQYF.

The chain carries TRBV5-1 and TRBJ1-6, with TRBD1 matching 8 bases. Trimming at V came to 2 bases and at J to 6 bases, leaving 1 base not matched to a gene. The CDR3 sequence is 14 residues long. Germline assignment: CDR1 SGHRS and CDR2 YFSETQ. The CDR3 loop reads CASSLQGVNSPLHF. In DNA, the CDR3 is TGCGCCAGCAGCTTACAGGGGGTTAATTCACCCCTCCACTTT.

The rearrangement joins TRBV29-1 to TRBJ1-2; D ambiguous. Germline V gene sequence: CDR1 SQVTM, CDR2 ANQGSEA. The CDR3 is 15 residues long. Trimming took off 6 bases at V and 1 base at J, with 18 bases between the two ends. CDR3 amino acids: CSVGAARGVNYGYTF. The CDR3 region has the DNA TGCAGCGTAGGCGCAGCTCGGGGAGTTAACTATGGCTACACCTTC.

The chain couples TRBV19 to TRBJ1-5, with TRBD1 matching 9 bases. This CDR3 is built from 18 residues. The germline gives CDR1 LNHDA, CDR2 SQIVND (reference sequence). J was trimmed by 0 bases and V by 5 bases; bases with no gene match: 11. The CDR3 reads CASSAHRGPTNSNQPQHF. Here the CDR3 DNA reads TGTGCCAGTAGTGCCCACAGGGGGCCTACAAATAGCAATCAGCCCCAGCATTTT.

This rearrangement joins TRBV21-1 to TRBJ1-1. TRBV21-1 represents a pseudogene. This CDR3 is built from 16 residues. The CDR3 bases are TGTGCCAGCAGCAAAGAGGAGGTAAAGGCGAGCACTGAAGCTTTCTTT. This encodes CASSKEEVKASTEAFF.

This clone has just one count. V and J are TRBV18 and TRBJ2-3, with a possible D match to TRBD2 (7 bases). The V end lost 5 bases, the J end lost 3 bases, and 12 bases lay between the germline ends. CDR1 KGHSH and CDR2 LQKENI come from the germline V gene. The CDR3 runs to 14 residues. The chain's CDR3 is CASSGGAKTDTQYF. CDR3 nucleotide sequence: TGTGCCAGCTCAGGGGGGGCGAAGACAGATACGCAGTATTTT.

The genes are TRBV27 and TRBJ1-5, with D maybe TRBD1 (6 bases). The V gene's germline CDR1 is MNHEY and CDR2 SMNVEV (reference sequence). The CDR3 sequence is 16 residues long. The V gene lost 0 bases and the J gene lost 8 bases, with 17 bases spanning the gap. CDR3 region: CASSLSQGHLKEPQHF. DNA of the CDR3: TGTGCCAGCAGTTTATCGCAGGGGCACTTAAAGGAGCCCCAGCATTTT.

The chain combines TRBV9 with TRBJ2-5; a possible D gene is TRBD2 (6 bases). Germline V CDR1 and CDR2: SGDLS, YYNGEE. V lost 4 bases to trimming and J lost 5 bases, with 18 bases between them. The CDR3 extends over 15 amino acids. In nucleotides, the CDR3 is TGTGCCAGCAGCCCGGGGGTGGGGTTCCGGGAGACCCAGTACTTC. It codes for CASSPGVGFRETQYF.

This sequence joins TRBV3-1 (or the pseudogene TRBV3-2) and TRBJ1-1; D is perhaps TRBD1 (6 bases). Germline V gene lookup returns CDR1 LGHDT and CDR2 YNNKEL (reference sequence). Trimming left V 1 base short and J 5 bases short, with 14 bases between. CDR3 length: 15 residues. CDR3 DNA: TGTGCCAGCAGCCAAGGCACAGGGAGAGGGACTGAAGCTTTCTTT. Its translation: CASSQGTGRGTEAFF.

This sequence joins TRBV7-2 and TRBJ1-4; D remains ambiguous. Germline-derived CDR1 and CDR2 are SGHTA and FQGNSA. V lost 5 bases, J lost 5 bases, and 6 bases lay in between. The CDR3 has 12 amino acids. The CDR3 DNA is TGTGCCAGCAGCCTAGGGAATGAAAAACTGTTTTTT. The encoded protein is CASSLGNEKLFF.

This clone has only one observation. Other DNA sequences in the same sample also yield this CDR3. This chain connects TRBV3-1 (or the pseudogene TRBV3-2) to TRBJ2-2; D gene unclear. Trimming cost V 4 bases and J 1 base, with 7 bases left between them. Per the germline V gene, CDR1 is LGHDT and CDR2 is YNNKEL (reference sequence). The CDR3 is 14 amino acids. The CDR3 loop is CASSLRGNTGELFF. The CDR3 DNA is TGTGCCAGCAGCCTCCGCGGGAACACCGGGGAGCTGTTTTTT.

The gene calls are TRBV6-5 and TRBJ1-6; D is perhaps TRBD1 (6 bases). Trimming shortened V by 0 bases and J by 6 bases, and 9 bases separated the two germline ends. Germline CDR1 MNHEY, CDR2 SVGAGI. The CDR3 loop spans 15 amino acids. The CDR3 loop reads CASSYSTGANSPLHF. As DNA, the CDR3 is TGTGCCAGCAGTTACTCGACAGGCGCTAATTCACCCCTCCACTTT.

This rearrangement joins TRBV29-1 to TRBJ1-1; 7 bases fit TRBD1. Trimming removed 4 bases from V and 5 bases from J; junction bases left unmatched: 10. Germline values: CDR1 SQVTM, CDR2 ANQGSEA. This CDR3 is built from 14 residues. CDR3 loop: CSVVEGAVRTEAFF. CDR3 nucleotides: TGCAGCGTTGTAGAGGGGGCGGTTCGAACTGAAGCTTTCTTT.

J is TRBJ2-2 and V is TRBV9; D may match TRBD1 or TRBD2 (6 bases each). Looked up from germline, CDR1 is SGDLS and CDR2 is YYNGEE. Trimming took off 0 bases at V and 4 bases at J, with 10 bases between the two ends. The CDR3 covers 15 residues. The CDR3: CASSVDGGSTGELFF. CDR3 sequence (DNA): TGTGCCAGCAGCGTAGACGGGGGCAGCACCGGGGAGCTGTTTTTT.

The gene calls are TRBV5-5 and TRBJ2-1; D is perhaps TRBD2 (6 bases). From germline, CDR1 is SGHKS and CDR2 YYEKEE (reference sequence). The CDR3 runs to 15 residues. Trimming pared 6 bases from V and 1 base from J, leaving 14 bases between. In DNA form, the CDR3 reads TGTGCCAGCACCCCCATGGCGGGGTCCTACAATGAGCAGTTCTTC. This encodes CASTPMAGSYNEQFF.